The next 24 T cell receptor beta chains were all read from a single sample in a study of OX40 agonist ivuxolimab in advanced cancers. The protocol was immunoSEQ multiplex PCR, while the TCRdb copy is restricted to in-frame clones and leaves out a portion. This sample has about 53,000 clones, with more than 70% found just once. Sequenced here: CD4+ or CD8+ T cells sorted from blood, sampled in a trial of the OX40 agonist ivuxolimab. Receptors were obtained from an adult with an advanced solid tumor such as melanoma, head and neck, liver or kidney cancer.

V gene TRBV5-1 combines with J gene TRBJ2-5, with TRBD2 matching over 10 bases. Germline CDR1 reads SGHRS; CDR2 reads YFSETQ. The CDR3 spans 16 residues. Trimming took 4 bases from V and 4 from J; bases not matched to a gene: 10. The CDR3 DNA follows: TGCGCCAGCAGCCAAGGTGGGGCTAGCGGGAGAGAGACCCAGTACTTC. Its protein is CASSQGGASGRETQYF.

This clone occurred once. This chain joins TRBV5-5 and TRBJ1-5; possibly TRBD1 for D (6 bases). The V end lost 1 base, the J end lost 1 base, and 12 bases lay between the germline ends. The germline CDR1 and CDR2 sequences are SGHKS and YYEKEE (reference sequence). The CDR3 runs to 16 residues. The CDR3 DNA reads TGTGCCAGCAGCTTGCTCGGAGGGGGGAGCAATCAGCCCCAGCATTTT. It yields the protein CASSLLGGGSNQPQHF.

This clone rates as medium-sized. The genes are TRBV27 and TRBJ1-3; D uncertain. CDR1 and CDR2 (germline): MNHEY, SMNVEV (reference sequence). With 1 base removed from V and 2 bases from J, the gap between germline ends came to 3 bases. This CDR3 comprises 13 residues. The CDR3 DNA reads TGTGCCAGCAGTTTATATGCTGGAAACACCATATATTTT. Its translation: CASSLYAGNTIYF.

This clone showed up just once. The rearrangement links TRBV6-4 to TRBJ1-2; 8 bases fit TRBD1. Germline CDR1 MRHNA, CDR2 SNTAGT. The CDR3 loop spans 16 amino acids. Trimming cost V 4 bases and J 2 bases; bases outside gene matches: 9. CDR3 DNA sequence: TGTGCCAGCAGTGGCCCCAGACAGGGGTCGAACTATGGCTACACCTTC. This codes for CASSGPRQGSNYGYTF.

V gene TRBV5-1 combines with J gene TRBJ2-5, with 16 bases that match TRBD2. Germline V CDR1 and CDR2: SGHRS, YFSETQ. The CDR3 sequence is 18 residues long. V was pared by 3 bases and J by 1 base, with 6 bases of the junction left unmatched. The CDR3: CASSSGTSGRGAQETQYF. CDR3 DNA: TGCGCCAGCAGCTCCGGGACTAGCGGGAGGGGGGCCCAAGAGACCCAGTACTTC.

The chain employs TRBV11-1 and TRBJ1-2; no firm D call. Germline V gene sequence: CDR1 SGHAT, CDR2 FQDESV (reference sequence). The V end was cut by 0 bases, the J end by 3 bases, with 8 bases between. The CDR3 contains 14 residues. For the CDR3, the DNA is TGTGCCAGCAGCTTAGCGACGGGGTACTATGGCTACACCTTC. It codes for CASSLATGYYGYTF.

This rearrangement joins TRBV6-1 to TRBJ2-7, with a tentative D call TRBD1 (5 bases). Trimming left V 7 bases short and J 4 bases short, with 8 bases between. This CDR3 is built from 11 residues. Germline-derived CDR1 and CDR2 are MNHNS and SASEGT. CDR3 sequence reads: CASMRQYEQYF. The CDR3 DNA reads TGTGCCAGCATGAGACAGTACGAGCAGTACTTC.

The V gene is TRBV19, the J gene TRBJ2-5; D unclear. The CDR3 runs to 11 residues. The ends were cut back, 5 bases at V and 5 bases at J, with 6 bases in the middle. CDR1 and CDR2 (germline): LNHDA, SQIVND (reference sequence). DNA of the CDR3: TGTGCCAGTAGTTCGACGGAGACCCAGTACTTC. Translation: CASSSTETQYF.

In its sample, this clone was seen a few times. This chain connects TRBV21-1 to TRBJ1-5; the tabulated D call, TRBD1, remains unverified against the DNA. TRBV21-1 is an annotated pseudogene. The CDR3 runs 19 residues. CDR3 in DNA: TGTGCCATCGTGCTATCCTGGACACGAATTTATTATAGCAATCAGCCCCAGCATTTT. As protein: CAIVLSWTRIYYSNQPQHF.

The rearrangement links TRBV7-2 to TRBJ1-1; D uncertain. This CDR3 spans 13 amino acids. The V end lost 5 bases, the J end lost 0 bases, and 7 bases lay between the germline ends. In germline, CDR1 is SGHTA, CDR2 FQGNSA. In nucleotides, the CDR3 is TGTGCCAGCAGCGCACAGATGAACACTGAAGCTTTCTTT. Its translation: CASSAQMNTEAFF.

The chain combines TRBV7-2 with TRBJ2-2, with 7 bases lining up with TRBD2. CDR1 is SGHTA and CDR2 is FQGNSA in the germline V gene. The CDR3 consists of 17 residues. Trimming took 2 bases from V and 2 from J; bases not matched to a gene: 8. The CDR3, as DNA: TGTGCCAGCAGCTTACTGGCTAGCGGTATAAACACCGGGGAGCTGTTTTTT. It yields the protein CASSLLASGINTGELFF.

The V and J genes are TRBV9 and TRBJ2-1; 11 positions match TRBD2. The CDR3 extends over 17 amino acids. Germline CDR1 SGDLS, CDR2 YYNGEE. The V gene end was trimmed by 0 bases and the J gene end by 0 bases; junction bases not matched to a gene: 2. The CDR3 spells CASSVATSGSSYNEQFF. Here the CDR3 DNA reads TGTGCCAGCAGCGTAGCTACTAGCGGGAGCTCCTACAATGAGCAGTTCTTC.

V is TRBV1 and J is TRBJ1-1. TRBV1 is noted as a pseudogene. This CDR3 region has 15 residues. This CDR3 is CTSSSDLGDNTEAFF. The CDR3 nucleotides read TGCACCAGCAGCTCGGACCTCGGGGATAACACTGAAGCTTTCTTT.

The chain has TRBV29-1 and TRBJ1-3; D uncertain. Germline CDR1 reads SQVTM; CDR2 reads ANQGSEA. With 6 bases removed from V and 4 bases from J, the gap between germline ends came to 7 bases. This CDR3 region has 11 residues. The CDR3 is CSVGKGNTIYF. CDR3 coding DNA: TGCAGCGTGGGGAAGGGAAACACCATATATTTT.

The chain joins TRBV15 to TRBJ2-2; 7 bases agree with TRBD1. Germline V gives CDR1 LNHNV, CDR2 YYDKDF (reference sequence). The CDR3 contains 15 residues. J gave up 1 base and V 2 bases, and 1 base lay outside the gene matches. The CDR3 DNA is TGTGCCACCAGCAGACGACAGGGGAACACCGGGGAGCTGTTTTTT. Protein product: CATSRRQGNTGELFF. Full variable domain (missing parts from reference TRBV15 and TRBJ2-2): DAMVIQNPRYQVTQFGKPVTLSCSQTLNHNVMYWYQQKSSQAPKLLFHYYDKDFNNEADTPDNFQSRRPNTSFCFLDIRSPGLGDTAMYLCATSRRQGNTGELFFGEGSRLTVL.

This sequence joins TRBV6-6 and TRBJ1-1, with 9 bases that match TRBD1. Germline V gives CDR1 MNHNY, CDR2 SVGAGI (reference sequence). CDR3 size: 14 residues. The V and J ends lost 6 bases and 4 bases, in that order; junction bases with no gene match: 6. The CDR3 region is CASRPGQGGTEAFF. DNA for the CDR3: TGTGCCAGCAGACCGGGACAGGGTGGCACTGAAGCTTTCTTT.

This chain uses TRBV4-1 with TRBJ2-3; 7 positions agree with TRBD1. From germline, CDR1 is MGHRA and CDR2 YSYEKL. The CDR3 extends over 15 amino acids. V trimming: 3 bases; J trimming: 4 bases; junction bases outside the gene matches: 7. The CDR3, as DNA: TGCGCCAGCAGCCATGGCAAGGGGGCATCAGATACGCAGTATTTT. Translated, it gives CASSHGKGASDTQYF.

The CDR3 sequence is CASSYSGTRYNEQFF. The CDR3 DNA sequence: TGTGCCAGCAGTTACTCAGGGACTAGATACAATGAGCAGTTCTTC. This chain uses TRBV6-5 with TRBJ2-1; 8 bases are a match to TRBD2. Trimming cost V 0 bases and J 4 bases; bases outside gene matches: 2. There are 15 residues in the CDR3. Germline lookup yields CDR1 MNHEY and CDR2 SVGAGI.

This chain links TRBV20-1 with TRBJ2-1, with a weak D call TRBD2 (5 bases). This CDR3 has 11 residues. CDR1 and CDR2 from the germline V gene are DFQATT and SNEGSKA (reference sequence). V gave up 6 bases and J gave up 6 bases, with 9 bases separating them. The CDR3 sequence is CSAFRGNEQFF. Written as DNA, the CDR3 is TGCAGTGCCTTTCGGGGCAATGAGCAGTTCTTC.

This clone was picked up a small number of times. This rearrangement joins TRBV27 to TRBJ1-3; possible D gene TRBD1, 6 bases. V was cut by 6 bases and J by 3 bases, with 15 bases left in between. The CDR3 totals 15 residues. Germline V CDR1 and CDR2: MNHEY, SMNVEV (reference sequence). CDR3 nucleotide sequence: TGTGCCAGCAGGATGGCAGGGGCAGATGGAAACACCATATATTTT. Amino acid sequence: CASRMAGADGNTIYF.

This sequence joins TRBV28 and TRBJ1-2, with 8 bases lining up with TRBD1. V trimming: 5 bases; J trimming: 7 bases; junction bases outside the gene matches: 9. CDR3 length: 14 amino acids. Germline-derived CDR1 and CDR2 are MDHEN and SYDVKM. CDR3 residues: CASSPFRGLRGYTF. The CDR3 nucleotides are TGTGCCAGCAGTCCCTTCAGGGGGCTCCGTGGCTACACCTTC.

This sequence joins TRBV2 and TRBJ2-7, with TRBD2 matching 13 bases. V lost 6 bases to trimming and J lost 6 bases; unmatched junction nucleotides: 8. In germline, CDR1 is SNHLY, CDR2 FYNNEI. This CDR3 spans 15 amino acids. CDR3 in DNA: TGTGCCAGCAGATTAGGACTAGCGGGAGAGGTCGAGCAGTACTTC. It translates to CASRLGLAGEVEQYF.

This chain connects TRBV5-1 to TRBJ2-7, with 7 bases that match TRBD1. The CDR3 is 13 amino acids. Germline V gives CDR1 SGHRS, CDR2 YFSETQ. The junction had 4 bases not matched to a gene; V was cut back by 5 bases and J by 2 bases. The CDR3 DNA follows: TGCGCCAGCAGGGGGACAGAGCCCTACGAGCAGTACTTC. Its translation is CASRGTEPYEQYF.

This chain connects TRBV5-3 to TRBJ2-3; no reliable D call. TRBV5-3 counts as an open reading frame of uncertain function. The CDR3 totals 14 residues. The V end was cut by 8 bases, the J end by 1 base, with 14 bases between. CDR3 in amino acids: CASSRRIRTDTQYF. Written as DNA, the CDR3 is TGTGCCAGCAGCCGAAGGATCCGCACAGATACGCAGTATTTT.